A single sample is the source of the 7 T cell receptor beta chains below, sequenced in a study of early T cells in non-severe SARS-CoV-2 infection. Each CDR3 protein is one row after TCRdb ran MiXCR on the 5' RACE reads. The sample includes more than 85,000 distinct CDR3 sequences, over 10% of them seen just once. The sample was whole blood. These receptors all stem from an adult who was a healthcare worker with PCR-confirmed SARS-CoV-2 infection or an uninfected control (not recorded which).

This clonotype was seen only once. The chain employs TRBV5-6 and TRBJ2-4, with TRBD2 matching over 10 bases. The CDR3 has 14 residues. In germline, CDR1 is SGHDT, CDR2 YYEEEE. The trim removed 4 bases at V and 7 bases at J, leaving 5 bases unmatched. CDR3 sequence reads: CASSLISGRNIQYF. Written as DNA, the CDR3 is TGTGCCAGCAGCCTCATTAGCGGGAGGAACATTCAGTACTTC.

This clonotype has more than one count but fewer than ten. V is TRBV20-1 and J is TRBJ1-1; no clear D. The CDR3 covers 14 residues. V lost 5 bases and J lost 0, with 13 bases in between. From germline, CDR1 is DFQATT and CDR2 SNEGSKA (reference sequence). The CDR3 DNA follows: TGCAGTGCTTACTCTACGACGGTGAACACTGAAGCTTTCTTT. Protein product: CSAYSTTVNTEAFF.

The J gene is TRBJ1-1, the V gene TRBV7-9; 8 bases align to TRBD1. Per germline, CDR1 SEHNR and CDR2 FQNEAQ (reference sequence). The CDR3 runs to 14 residues. V was pared by 4 bases and J by 4 bases, with 5 bases of the junction left unmatched. The CDR3 reads CASSSNRGGTEAFF. The CDR3 region has the DNA TGTGCCAGCAGCTCCAACAGGGGGGGCACTGAAGCTTTCTTT. Variable domain in full (rest from reference TRBV7-9 and TRBJ1-1): DTGVSQNPRHKITKRGQNVTFRCDPISEHNRLYWYRQTLGQGPEFLTYFQNEAQLEKSRLLSDRFSAERPKGSFSTLEIQRTEQGDSAMYLCASSSNRGGTEAFFGQGTRLTVV.

The chain carries TRBV3-1 and TRBJ1-2; D unclear. Germline lookup yields CDR1 LGHDT and CDR2 YNNKEL (reference sequence). The CDR3 is made up of 13 amino acids. Trimming cost V 4 bases and J 6 bases, with 12 bases left between them. The CDR3 DNA sequence: TGTGCCAGCAGCCCTCCGGGTCCGAATGGCTACACCTTC. Protein: CASSPPGPNGYTF.

This clonotype was observed many times. This CDR3 is CASSPYPELNYGYTF. Here the CDR3 DNA reads TGTGCCAGCTCACCTTATCCGGAATTGAACTATGGCTACACCTTC. The chain is built from TRBV18 and TRBJ1-2; D is uncertain. The CDR3 extends over 15 amino acids. Trimming pared 3 bases from V and 2 bases from J, leaving 13 bases between. Germline V CDR1 and CDR2: KGHSH, LQKENI.

The chain carries TRBV4-1 and TRBJ2-1; tentative D call: TRBD2 (5 bases). Per germline, CDR1 MGHRA and CDR2 YSYEKL. The CDR3 is 15 residues long. Trimming removed 7 bases at V and 4 bases at J, with 17 bases between. The CDR3 DNA follows: TGCGCCAGCAAGCAAAGCCAAGGACTTTACAATGAGCAGTTCTTC. Amino acid sequence: CASKQSQGLYNEQFF.

V usage is TRBV29-1 and J usage is TRBJ2-2; no reliable D call. From germline, CDR1 is SQVTM and CDR2 ANQGSEA. The V gene lost 4 bases and the J gene lost 2 bases, with 8 bases spanning the gap. The CDR3 loop spans 13 amino acids. CDR3 sequence: CSVVERNTGELFF. In DNA, the CDR3 is TGCAGCGTTGTTGAGAGAAACACCGGGGAGCTGTTTTTT.